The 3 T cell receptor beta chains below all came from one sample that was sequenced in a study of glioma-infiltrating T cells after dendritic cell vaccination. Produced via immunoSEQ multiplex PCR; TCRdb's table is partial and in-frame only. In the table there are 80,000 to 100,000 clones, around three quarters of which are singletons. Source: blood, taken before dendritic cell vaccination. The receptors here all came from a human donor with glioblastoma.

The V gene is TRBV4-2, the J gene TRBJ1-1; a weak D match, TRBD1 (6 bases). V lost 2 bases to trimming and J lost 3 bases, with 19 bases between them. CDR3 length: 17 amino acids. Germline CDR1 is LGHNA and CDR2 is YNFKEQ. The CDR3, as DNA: TGTGCCAGCAGCCAATCCCATGGAGGTGGGGGCTACACTGAAGCTTTCTTT. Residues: CASSQSHGGGGYTEAFF.

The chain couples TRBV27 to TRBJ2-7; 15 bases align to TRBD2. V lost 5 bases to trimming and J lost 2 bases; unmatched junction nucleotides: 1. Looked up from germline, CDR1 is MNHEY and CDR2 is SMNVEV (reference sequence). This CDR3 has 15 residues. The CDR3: CASSRTSGRAYEQYF. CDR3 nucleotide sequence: TGTGCCAGCAGTAGGACTAGCGGGAGGGCCTACGAGCAGTACTTC.

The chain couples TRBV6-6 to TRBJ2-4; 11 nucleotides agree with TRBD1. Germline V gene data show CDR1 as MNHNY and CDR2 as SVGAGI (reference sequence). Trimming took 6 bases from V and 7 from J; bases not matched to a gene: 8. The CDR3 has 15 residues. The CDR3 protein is CASSPRTGGTNIQYF. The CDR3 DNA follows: TGTGCCAGCAGCCCTCGGACAGGGGGCACCAACATTCAGTACTTC.